This T cell receptor (beta chain) was recorded in a study of blood T cells in healthy people across ages. With a J-beta primer mix and a sample-barcoded 5' primer, a second PCR ran about 7 to 12 cycles. With 12 random nucleotides, a template-switch adaptor tagged each individual cDNA molecule. One entry per CDR3 protein, called by TCRdb with MiXCR from the 5' RACE reads. The sample lists approximately 1,000,000 distinct CDR3 sequences, roughly two fifths occurring once. Each sample yielded at least 5.5 micrograms of PBMC total RNA. Germline V gene lookup returns CDR1 MNHEY and CDR2 SVGAGI. The CDR3 spans 14 residues.

This clonotype was obtained from a man between 18 and 29 years old in good health. The source material was blood. This sequence joins TRBV6-5 and TRBJ2-1; 8 bases fit TRBD1. The J call is doubtful: the DNA matches TRBJ2-7 better. CDR3 in DNA: TGTGCCAGCAGTCCGCGGACAGGGCACTACGAGCAGTACTTC. Protein: CASSPRTGHYEQYF.